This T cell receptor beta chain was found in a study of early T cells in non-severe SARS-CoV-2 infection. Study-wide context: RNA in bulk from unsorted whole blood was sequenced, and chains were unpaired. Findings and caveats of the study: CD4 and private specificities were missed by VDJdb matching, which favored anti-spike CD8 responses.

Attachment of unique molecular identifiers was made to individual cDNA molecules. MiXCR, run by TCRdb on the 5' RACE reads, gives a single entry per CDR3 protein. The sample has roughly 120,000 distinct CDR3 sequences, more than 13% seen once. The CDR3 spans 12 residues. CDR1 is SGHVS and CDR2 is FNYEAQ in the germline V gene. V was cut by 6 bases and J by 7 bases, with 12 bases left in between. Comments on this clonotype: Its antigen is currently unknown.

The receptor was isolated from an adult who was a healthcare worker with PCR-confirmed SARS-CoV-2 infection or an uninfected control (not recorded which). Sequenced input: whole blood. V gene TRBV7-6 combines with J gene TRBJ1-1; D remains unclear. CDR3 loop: CASSSARHEAFF. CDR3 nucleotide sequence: TGTGCCAGCAGTTCGGCCAGACATGAAGCTTTCTTT.